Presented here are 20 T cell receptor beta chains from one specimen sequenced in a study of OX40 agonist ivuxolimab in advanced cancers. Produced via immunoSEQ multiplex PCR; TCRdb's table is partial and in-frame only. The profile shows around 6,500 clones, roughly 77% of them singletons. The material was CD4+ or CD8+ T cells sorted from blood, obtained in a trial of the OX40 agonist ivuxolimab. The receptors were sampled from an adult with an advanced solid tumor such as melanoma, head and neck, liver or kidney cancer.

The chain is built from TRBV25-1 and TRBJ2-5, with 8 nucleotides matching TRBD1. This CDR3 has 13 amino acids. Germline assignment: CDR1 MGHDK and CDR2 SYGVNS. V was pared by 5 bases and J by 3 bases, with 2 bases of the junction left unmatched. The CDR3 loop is CASSLTGEETQYF. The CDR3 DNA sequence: TGTGCCAGCAGTCTGACAGGGGAAGAGACCCAGTACTTC.

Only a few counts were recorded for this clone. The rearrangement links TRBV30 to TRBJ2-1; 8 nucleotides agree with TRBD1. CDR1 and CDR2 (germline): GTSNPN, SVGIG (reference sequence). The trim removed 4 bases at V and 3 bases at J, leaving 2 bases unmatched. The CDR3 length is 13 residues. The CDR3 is CAWTGQVYNEQFF. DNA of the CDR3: TGTGCCTGGACGGGACAGGTCTACAATGAGCAGTTCTTC.

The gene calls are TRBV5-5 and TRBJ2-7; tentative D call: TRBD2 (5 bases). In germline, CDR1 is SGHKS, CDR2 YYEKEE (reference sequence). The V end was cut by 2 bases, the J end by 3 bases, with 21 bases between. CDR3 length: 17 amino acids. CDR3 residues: CASSFRQVEEVFYEQYF. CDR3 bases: TGTGCCAGCAGCTTTAGGCAGGTGGAGGAAGTTTTCTACGAGCAGTACTTC.

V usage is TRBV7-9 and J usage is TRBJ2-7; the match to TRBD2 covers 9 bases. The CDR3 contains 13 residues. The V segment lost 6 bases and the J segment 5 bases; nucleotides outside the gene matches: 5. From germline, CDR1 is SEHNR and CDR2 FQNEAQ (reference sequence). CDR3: CASRSGLADEQYF. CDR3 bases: TGTGCCAGCAGATCGGGACTAGCTGACGAGCAGTACTTC. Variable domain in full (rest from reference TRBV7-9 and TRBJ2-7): DTGVSQNPRHKITKRGQNVTFRCDPISEHNRLYWYRQTLGQGPEFLTYFQNEAQLEKSRLLSDRFSAERPKGSFSTLEIQRTEQGDSAMYLCASRSGLADEQYFGPGTRLTVT.

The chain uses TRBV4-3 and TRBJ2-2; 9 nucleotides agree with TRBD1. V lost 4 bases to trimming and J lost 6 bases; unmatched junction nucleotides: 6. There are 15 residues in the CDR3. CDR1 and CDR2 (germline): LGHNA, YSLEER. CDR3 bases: TGCGCCAGCAGCCGGTACCGGACAGGGGCCGGGGAGCTGTTTTTT. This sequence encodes CASSRYRTGAGELFF.

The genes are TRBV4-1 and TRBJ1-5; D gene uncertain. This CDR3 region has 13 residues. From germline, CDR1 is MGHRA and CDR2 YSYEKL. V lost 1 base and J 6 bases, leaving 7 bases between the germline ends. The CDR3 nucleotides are TGCGCCAGCAGCCAAGCCCCCAGTCAGCCCCAGCATTTT. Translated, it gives CASSQAPSQPQHF.

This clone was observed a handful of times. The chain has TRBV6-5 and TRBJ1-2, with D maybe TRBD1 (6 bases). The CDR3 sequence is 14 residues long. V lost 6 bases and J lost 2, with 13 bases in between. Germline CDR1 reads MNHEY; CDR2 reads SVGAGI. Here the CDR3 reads CASSPWGANYGYTF. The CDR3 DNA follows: TGTGCCAGCAGCCCCTGGGGGGCCAACTATGGCTACACCTTC.

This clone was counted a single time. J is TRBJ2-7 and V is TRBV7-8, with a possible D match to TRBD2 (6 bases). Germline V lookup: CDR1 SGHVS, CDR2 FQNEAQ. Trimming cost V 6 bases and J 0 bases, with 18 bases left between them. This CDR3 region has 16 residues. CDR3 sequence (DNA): TGTGCCAGCAGTGACTGGACTACCACTCCCTCCTACGAGCAGTACTTC. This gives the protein CASSDWTTTPSYEQYF.

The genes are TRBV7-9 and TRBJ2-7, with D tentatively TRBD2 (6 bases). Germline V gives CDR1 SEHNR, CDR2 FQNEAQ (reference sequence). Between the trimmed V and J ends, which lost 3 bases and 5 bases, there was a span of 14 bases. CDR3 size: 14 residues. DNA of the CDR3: TGTGCCAGCAGCTTCGGGACTCCCTACGACGAGCAGTACTTC. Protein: CASSFGTPYDEQYF.

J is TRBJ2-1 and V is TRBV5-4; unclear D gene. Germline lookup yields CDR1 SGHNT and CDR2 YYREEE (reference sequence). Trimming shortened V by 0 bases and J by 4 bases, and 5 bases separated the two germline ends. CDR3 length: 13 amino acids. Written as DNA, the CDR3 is TGTGCCAGCAGCTTGGGAGATTACAATGAGCAGTTCTTC. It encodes CASSLGDYNEQFF.

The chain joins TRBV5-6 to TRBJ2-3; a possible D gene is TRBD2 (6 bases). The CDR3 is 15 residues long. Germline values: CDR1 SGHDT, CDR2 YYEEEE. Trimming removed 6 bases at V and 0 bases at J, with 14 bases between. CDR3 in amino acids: CASTESGVSTDTQYF. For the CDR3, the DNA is TGTGCCAGCACCGAATCGGGGGTGAGCACAGATACGCAGTATTTT. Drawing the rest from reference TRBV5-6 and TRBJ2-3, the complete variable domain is DAGVTQSPTHLIKTRGQQVTLRCSPKSGHDTVSWYQQALGQGPQFIFQYYEEEERQRGNFPDRFSGHQFPNYSSELNVNALLLGDSALYLCASTESGVSTDTQYFGPGTRLTVL.

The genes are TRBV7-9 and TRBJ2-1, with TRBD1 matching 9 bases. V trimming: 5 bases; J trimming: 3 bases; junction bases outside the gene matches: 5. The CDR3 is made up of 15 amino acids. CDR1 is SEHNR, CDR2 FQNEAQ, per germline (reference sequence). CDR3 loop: CASSTTGGIYNEQFF. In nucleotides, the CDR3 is TGTGCCAGCAGCACGACAGGGGGGATCTACAATGAGCAGTTCTTC.

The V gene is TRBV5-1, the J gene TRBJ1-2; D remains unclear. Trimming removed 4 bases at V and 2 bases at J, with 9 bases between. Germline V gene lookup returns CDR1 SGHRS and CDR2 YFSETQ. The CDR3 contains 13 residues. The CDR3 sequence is CASSDFRNYGYTF. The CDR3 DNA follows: TGCGCCAGCAGCGACTTTAGGAACTATGGCTACACCTTC.

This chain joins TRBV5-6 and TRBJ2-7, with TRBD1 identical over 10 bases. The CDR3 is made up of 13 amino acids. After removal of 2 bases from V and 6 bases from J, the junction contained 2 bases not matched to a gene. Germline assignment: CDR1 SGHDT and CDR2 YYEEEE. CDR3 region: CASSFGTGVEQYF. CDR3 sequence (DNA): TGTGCCAGCAGCTTCGGGACAGGGGTCGAGCAGTACTTC.

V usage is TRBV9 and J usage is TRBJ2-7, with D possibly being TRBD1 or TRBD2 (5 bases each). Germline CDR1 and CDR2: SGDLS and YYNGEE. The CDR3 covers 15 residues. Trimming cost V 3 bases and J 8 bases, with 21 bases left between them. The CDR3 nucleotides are TGTGCCAGCAGCGCCAATGCCGGGACGGAGACCCAGCAGTACTTC. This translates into CASSANAGTETQQYF.

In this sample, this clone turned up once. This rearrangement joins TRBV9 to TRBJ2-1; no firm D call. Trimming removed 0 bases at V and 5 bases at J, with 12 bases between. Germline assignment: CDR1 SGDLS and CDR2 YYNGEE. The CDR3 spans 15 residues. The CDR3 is CASSVEDFGDNEQFF. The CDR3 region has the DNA TGTGCCAGCAGCGTAGAAGACTTTGGGGACAATGAGCAGTTCTTC. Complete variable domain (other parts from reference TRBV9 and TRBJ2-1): DSGVTQTPKHLITATGQRVTLRCSPRSGDLSVYWYQQSLDQGLQFLIQYYNGEERAKGNILERFSAQQFPDLHSELNLSSLELGDSALYFCASSVEDFGDNEQFFGPGTRLTVL.

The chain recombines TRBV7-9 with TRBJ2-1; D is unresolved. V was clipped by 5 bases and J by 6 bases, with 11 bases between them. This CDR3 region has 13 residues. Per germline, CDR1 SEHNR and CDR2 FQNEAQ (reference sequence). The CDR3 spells CASSPPPGNEQFF. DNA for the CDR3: TGTGCCAGCAGCCCACCCCCGGGCAATGAGCAGTTCTTC.

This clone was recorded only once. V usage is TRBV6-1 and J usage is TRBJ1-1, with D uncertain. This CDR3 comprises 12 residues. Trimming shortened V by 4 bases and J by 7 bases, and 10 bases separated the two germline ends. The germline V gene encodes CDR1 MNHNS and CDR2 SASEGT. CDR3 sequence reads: CASSVGYGEAFF. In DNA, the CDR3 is TGTGCCAGCAGTGTGGGGTACGGTGAAGCTTTCTTT.

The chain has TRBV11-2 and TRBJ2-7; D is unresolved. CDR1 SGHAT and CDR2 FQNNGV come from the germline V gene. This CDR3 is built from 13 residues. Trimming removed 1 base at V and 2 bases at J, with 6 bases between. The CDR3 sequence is CASSLGLAYEQYF. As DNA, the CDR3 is TGTGCCAGCAGCTTAGGGCTAGCCTACGAGCAGTACTTC.

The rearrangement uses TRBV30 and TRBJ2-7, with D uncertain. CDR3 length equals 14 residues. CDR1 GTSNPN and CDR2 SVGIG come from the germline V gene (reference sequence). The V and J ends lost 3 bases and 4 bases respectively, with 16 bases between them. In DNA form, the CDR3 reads TGTGCCTGGAGAGACCCAAGGAGATGGTACGAGCAGTACTTC. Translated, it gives CAWRDPRRWYEQYF. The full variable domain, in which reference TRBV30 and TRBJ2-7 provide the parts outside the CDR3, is SQTIHQWPATLVQPVGSPLSLECTVEGTSNPNLYWYRQAAGRGLQLLFYSVGIGQISSEVPQNLSASRPQDRQFILSSKKLLLSDSGFYLCAWRDPRRWYEQYFGPGTRLTVT.